This is a list of T cell receptor beta chains from one sample in a study of cytomegalovirus exposure and HLA in healthy donors. Profiling relied on immunoSEQ multiplex PCR, and the TCRdb table lists in-frame clones only, not all of them. The sample contains 110,000 to 150,000 clones, under 90% of which appear only once. Sequencing input: PBMCs. The receptors derive from a man aged 40-49 years in good health and CMV-seronegative. Both conserved end residues are part of each CDR3.

V gene,CDR3 protein
TRBV5-4,CASSLVLGAVYEQYF
TRBV7-9,CASSARPGINTEAFF
TRBV27,CASSLGPGVGGYTF
TRBV7-7,CASSLGQGPTYEQYF
TRBV2,CASSRDRGEAFF
TRBV19,CASSIRQGEGYTF
TRBV11-2,CASSFRGRVAYEQYF
TRBV5-1,CASSDWTETYEQYF
TRBV5-4,CASSQGWGHTDTQYF
TRBV20-1,CSAAYQETQYF
TRBV27,CASSFQPGHVNEQFF
TRBV5-1,CASSLLGQLNTEAFF
TRBV7-8,CASSFLTVNTEAFF
TRBV9,CASSATGVSNQPQHF
TRBV4-1,CASSHLGLAGAPNNEQFF
TRBV14,CASSLRTGQNTEAFF
TRBV6-7,CASSYSRPGGQPQHF
TRBV4-1,CASSQDRGPTSGRNEQFF
TRBV18,CASSPPGLATINEQFF
TRBV10-3,CAISFEGPGYEQYF
TRBV2,CASSEAGAGTVSGELFF
TRBV5-1,CASSLVMERKTQYF
TRBV5-1,CASSLGLTGSTDTQYF
TRBV6-6,CASTLNTEAFF
TRBV7-2,CASSLVKENEQFF
TRBV5-6,CASSLGGSRTLASTDTQYF
TRBV5-6,CASSPDRVRPDTQYF
TRBV19,CASSGQGNYGYTF
TRBV25-1,CASSPSTGRTNEKLFF
TRBV7-8,CASSGQGPTDTQYF
TRBV19,CASIRQGNTGELFF
TRBV5-4,CASTAGQGSSYEQYF
TRBV4-3,CASSQDGAGGDTQYF
TRBV2,CARQAVGNTIYF
TRBV7-3,CASIDRAHNEKLFF
TRBV29-1,CSVDGSSGVNTDTQYF
TRBV28,CASSSPELAKNIQYF
TRBV18,CASSPSTGETQYF
TRBV25-1,CASSESGAGFQPQHF
TRBV28,CASSLRGATGNTIYF
TRBV19,CASSDRGAGEKLFF
TRBV9,CASSVGHRSGNTIYF
TRBV7-9,CASSLDQDQPQHF
TRBV7-9,CASTSGGAERTDTQYF
TRBV19,CASSSGTGGTSGELFF